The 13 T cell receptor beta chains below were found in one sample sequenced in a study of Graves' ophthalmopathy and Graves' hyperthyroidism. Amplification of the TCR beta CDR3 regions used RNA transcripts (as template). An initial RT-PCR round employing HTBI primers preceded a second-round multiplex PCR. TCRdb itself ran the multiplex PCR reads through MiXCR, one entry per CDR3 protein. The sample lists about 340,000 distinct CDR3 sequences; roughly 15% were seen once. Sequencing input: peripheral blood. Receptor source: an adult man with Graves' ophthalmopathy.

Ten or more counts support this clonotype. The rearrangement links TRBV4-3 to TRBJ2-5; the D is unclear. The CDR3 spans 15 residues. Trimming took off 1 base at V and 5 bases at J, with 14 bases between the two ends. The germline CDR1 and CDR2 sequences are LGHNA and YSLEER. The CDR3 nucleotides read TGCGCCAGCAGCCAAGGTCTGACCTCATGGGAGACCCAGTACTTC. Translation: CASSQGLTSWETQYF.

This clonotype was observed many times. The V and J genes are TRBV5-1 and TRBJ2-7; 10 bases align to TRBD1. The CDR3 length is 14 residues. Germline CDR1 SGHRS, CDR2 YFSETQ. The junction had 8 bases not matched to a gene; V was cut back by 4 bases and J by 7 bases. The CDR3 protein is CASSIDRGLREQYF. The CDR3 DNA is TGCGCCAGCAGCATCGACAGGGGGCTGAGGGAGCAGTACTTC. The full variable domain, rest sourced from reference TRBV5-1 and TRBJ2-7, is KAGVTQTPRYLIKTRGQQVTLSCSPISGHRSVSWYQQTPGQGLQFLFEYFSETQRNKGNFPGRFSGRQFSNSRSEMNVSTLELGDSALYLCASSIDRGLREQYFGPGTRLTVT.

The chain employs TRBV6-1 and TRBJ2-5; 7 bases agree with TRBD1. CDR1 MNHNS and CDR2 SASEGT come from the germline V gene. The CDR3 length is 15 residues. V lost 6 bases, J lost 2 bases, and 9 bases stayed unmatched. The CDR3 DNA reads TGTGCCAGCAGCCAGACTGTGGGACAGCAAGAGACCCAGTACTTC. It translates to CASSQTVGQQETQYF.

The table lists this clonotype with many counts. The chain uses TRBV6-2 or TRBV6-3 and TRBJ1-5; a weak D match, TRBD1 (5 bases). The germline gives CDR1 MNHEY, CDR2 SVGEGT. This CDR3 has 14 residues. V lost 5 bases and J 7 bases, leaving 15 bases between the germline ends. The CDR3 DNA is TGTGCCAGCAGTGAGGTGGGGGTTGTGCAGCCCCAGCATTTT. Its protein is CASSEVGVVQPQHF.

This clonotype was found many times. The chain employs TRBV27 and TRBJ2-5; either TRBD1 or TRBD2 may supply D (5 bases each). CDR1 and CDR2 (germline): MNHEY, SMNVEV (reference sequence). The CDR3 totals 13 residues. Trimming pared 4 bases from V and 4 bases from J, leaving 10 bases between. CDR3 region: CASSSTGRETQYF. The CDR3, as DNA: TGTGCCAGCAGTTCAACGGGACGAGAGACCCAGTACTTC.

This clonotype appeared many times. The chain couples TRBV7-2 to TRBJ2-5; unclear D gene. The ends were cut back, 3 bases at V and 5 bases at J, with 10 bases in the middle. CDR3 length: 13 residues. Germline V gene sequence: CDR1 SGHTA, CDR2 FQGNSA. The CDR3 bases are TGTGCCAGCAGCTTGTCCTATAGGGAGACCCAGTACTTC. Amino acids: CASSLSYRETQYF.

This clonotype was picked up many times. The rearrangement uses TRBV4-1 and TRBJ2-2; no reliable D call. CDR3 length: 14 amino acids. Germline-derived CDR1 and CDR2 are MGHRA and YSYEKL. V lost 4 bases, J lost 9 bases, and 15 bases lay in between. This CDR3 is CASSPPVRPWELFF. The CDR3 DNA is TGCGCCAGCAGCCCCCCCGTTCGTCCCTGGGAGCTGTTTTTT.

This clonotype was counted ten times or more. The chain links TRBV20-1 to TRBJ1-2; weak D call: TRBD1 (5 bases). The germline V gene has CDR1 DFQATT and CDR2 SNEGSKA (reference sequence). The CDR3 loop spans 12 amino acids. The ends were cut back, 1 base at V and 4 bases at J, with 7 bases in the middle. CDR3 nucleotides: TGCAGTGCTAGAGGACAGTTCTATGGCTACACCTTC. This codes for CSARGQFYGYTF.

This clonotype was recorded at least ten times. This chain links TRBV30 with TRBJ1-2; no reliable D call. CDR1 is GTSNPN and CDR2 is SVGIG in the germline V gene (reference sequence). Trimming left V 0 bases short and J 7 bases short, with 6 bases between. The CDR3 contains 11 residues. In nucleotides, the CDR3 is TGTGCCTGGAGTGTACGGTCTGGCTACACCTTC. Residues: CAWSVRSGYTF.

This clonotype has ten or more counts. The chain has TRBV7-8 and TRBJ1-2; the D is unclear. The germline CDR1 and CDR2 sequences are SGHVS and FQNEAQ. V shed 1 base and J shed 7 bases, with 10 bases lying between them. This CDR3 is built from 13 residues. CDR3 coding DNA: TGTGCCAGCAGCTTAGTCGTCGGATCTGGCTACACCTTC. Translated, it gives CASSLVVGSGYTF.

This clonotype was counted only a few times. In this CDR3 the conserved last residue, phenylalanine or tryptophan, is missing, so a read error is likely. CDR3: CAWSGGTLYGYTS. The CDR3 DNA reads TGTGCCTGGAGTGGCGGGACACTTTATGGCTACACCTCC. The chain is built from TRBV30 and TRBJ1-2, with a weak D call TRBD1 (6 bases). V lost 1 base and J 5 bases, leaving 11 bases between the germline ends. CDR3 length: 13 residues. In germline, CDR1 is GTSNPN, CDR2 SVGIG (reference sequence).

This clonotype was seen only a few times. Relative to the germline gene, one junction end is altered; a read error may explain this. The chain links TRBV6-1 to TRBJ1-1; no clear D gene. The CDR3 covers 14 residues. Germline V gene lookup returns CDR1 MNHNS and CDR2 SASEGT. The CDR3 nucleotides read TGTGCCAGCAGTCCGATGGGGTTGGGAACTGAAGCTTACTTT. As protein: CASSPMGLGTEAYF.

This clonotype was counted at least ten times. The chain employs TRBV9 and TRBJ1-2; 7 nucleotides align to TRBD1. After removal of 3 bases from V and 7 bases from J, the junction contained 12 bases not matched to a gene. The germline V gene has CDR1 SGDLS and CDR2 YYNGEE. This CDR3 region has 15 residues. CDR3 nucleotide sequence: TGTGCCAGCAGCGAGGCCCCAGGGGGGGCGGTTGGCTACACCTTC. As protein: CASSEAPGGAVGYTF.